This record covers a single T cell receptor beta chain. With 3 bases removed from V and 7 bases from J, the gap between germline ends came to 18 bases. The CDR3 loop spans 15 amino acids. Per the germline V gene, CDR1 is LGHNA and CDR2 is YSLEER. TCRdb's copy holds only in-frame clones and misses some; the assay was immunoSEQ multiplex PCR. This repertoire shows about 30,000 clones, 87% found once; its top ten account for 6.8%. This sample was included in a study of T cells in localized non-small cell lung cancer. The V gene is TRBV4-3, the J gene TRBJ1-2; D is ambiguous. The sequences come from peripheral blood, collected before any cancer treatment. The TCR comes from an older male donor with stage I lung adenocarcinoma. CDR3 coding DNA: TGCGCCAGCAGCCAGGTTCAGAACCCTCAAGTTGGCTACACCTTC. Its translation is CASSQVQNPQVGYTF.